This T cell receptor (beta chain) derives from a study of naive and memory T cell subsets. Amplification of ligated cDNA took four PCR rounds with SP2 and nested alpha and beta constant primers. Blood and skin TCR RNA was reverse transcribed with alpha and beta constant primers. TCRdb reanalysed the 5' RACE reads using MiXCR and keeps one entry per CDR3 protein. Of 30,000 to 40,000 distinct CDR3 sequences listed, around 15% are singletons. TCR cDNA received a 3' ligated oligonucleotide that carried a UMI. Whole-blood samples were approximately 2.6 ml of peripheral blood from healthy adult volunteers. Cells were not sorted; total RNA input targeted about 1 to 1000 ng. Germline V lookup: CDR1 SQVTM, CDR2 ANQGSEA. There are 15 residues in the CDR3. Deletions cut 4 bases from V and 1 base from J, with 16 bases between.

This receptor was taken from a female donor in good health. This chain uses TRBV29-1 with TRBJ1-2; tentatively, D is TRBD1 (5 bases). The CDR3, as DNA: TGCAGCGTTGGGTCAGGGTACGACCGTAACTATGGCTACACCTTC. It specifies CSVGSGYDRNYGYTF.